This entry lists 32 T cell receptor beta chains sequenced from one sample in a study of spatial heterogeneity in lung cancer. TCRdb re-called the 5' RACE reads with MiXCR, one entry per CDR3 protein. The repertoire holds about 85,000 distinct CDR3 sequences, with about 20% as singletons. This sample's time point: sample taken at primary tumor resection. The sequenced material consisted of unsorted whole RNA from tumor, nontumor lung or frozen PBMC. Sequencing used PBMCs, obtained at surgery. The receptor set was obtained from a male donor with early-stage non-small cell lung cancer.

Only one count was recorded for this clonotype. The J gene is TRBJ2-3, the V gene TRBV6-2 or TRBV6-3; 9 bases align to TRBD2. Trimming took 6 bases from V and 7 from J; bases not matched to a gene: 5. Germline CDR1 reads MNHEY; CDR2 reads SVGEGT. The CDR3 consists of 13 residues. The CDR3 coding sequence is TGTGCCAGCAGCCTAGCGGGGTCCAATACGCAGTATTTT. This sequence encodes CASSLAGSNTQYF.

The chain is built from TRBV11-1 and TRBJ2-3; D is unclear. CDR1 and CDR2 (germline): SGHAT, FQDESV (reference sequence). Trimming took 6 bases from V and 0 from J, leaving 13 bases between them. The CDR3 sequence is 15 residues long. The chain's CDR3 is CASRRPGPSTDTQYF. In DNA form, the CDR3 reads TGTGCCAGCAGACGCCCGGGCCCCAGCACAGATACGCAGTATTTT.

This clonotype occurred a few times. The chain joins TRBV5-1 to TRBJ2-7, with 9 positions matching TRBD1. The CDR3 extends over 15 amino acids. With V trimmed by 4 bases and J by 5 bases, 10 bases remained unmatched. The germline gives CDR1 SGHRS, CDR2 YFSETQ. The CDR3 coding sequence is TGCGCCAGCAGCAACACAGGGGGCGCACCCCACGAGCAGTACTTC. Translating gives CASSNTGGAPHEQYF.

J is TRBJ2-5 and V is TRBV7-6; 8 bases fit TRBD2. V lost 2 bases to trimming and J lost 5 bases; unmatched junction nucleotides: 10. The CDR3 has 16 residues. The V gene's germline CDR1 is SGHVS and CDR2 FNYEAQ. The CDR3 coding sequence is TGTGCCAGCAGCTTAAAACCCGGGAGGGTTTGGGAGACCCAGTACTTC. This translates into CASSLKPGRVWETQYF.

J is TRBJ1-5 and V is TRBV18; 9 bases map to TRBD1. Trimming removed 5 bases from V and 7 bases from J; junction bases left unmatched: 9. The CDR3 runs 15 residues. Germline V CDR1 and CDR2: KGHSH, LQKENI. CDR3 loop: CASSLGTGKEQPQHF. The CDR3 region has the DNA TGTGCCAGCTCATTAGGGACAGGGAAGGAGCAGCCCCAGCATTTT.

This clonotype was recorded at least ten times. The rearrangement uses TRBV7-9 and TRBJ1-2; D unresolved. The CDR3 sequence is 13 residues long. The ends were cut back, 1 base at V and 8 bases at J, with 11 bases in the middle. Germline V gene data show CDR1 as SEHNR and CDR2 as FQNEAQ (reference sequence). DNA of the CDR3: TGTGCCAGCAGCTTAGTTGCGCTGCGGGGCTACACCTTC. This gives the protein CASSLVALRGYTF.

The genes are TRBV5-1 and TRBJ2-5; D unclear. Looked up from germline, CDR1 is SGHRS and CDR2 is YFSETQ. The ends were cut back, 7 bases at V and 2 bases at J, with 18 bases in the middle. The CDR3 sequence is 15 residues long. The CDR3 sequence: CASAPPRNTQETQYF. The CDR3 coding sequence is TGCGCCAGCGCACCTCCCAGGAACACGCAAGAGACCCAGTACTTC.

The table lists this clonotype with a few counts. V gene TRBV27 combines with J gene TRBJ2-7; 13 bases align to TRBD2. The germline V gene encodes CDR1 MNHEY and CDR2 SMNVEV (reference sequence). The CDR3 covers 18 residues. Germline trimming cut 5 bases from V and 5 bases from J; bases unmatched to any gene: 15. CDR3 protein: CASSRLAGGPAEVNEQYF. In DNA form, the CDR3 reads TGTGCCAGCAGTAGACTAGCGGGAGGCCCGGCAGAGGTCAACGAGCAGTACTTC.

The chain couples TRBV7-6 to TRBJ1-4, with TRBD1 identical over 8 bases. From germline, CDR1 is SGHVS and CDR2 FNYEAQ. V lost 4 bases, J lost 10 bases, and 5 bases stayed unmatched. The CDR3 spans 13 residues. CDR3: CASSSDRALKLFF. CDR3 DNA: TGTGCCAGCAGCTCGGACAGGGCCTTAAAACTGTTTTTT.

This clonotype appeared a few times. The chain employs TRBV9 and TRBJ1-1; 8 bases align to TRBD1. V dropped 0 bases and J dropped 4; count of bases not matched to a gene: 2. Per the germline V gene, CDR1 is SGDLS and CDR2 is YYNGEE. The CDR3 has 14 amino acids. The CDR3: CASSVAGGVTEAFF. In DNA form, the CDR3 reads TGTGCCAGCAGCGTAGCAGGGGGCGTCACTGAAGCTTTCTTT.

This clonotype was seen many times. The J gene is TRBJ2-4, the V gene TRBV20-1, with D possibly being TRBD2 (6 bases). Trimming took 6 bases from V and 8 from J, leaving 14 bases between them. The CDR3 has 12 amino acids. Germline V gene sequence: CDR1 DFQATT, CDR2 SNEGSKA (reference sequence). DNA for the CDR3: TGCAGTGCAGCAGACGGGGGAGACATTCAGTACTTC. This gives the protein CSAADGGDIQYF.

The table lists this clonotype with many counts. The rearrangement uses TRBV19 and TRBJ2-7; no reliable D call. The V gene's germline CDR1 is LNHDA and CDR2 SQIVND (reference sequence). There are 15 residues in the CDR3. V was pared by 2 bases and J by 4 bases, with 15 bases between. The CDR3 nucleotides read TGTGCCAGTAGTATAATGCCGCTTTCTCCTTACGAGCAGTACTTC. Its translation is CASSIMPLSPYEQYF.

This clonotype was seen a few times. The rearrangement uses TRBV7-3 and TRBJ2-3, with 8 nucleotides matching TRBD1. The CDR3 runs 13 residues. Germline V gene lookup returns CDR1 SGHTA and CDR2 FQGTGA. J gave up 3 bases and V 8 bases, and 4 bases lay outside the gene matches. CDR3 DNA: TGTGCCAGCCGACAGGGGTGGACAGATACGCAGTATTTT. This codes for CASRQGWTDTQYF.

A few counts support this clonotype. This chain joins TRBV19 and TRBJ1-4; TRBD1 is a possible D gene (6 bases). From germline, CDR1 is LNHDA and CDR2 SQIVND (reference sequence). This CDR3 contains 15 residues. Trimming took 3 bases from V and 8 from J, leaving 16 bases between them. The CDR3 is CASSISPGAGEKLFF. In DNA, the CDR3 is TGTGCCAGTAGTATTTCACCAGGGGCGGGCGAAAAACTGTTTTTT.

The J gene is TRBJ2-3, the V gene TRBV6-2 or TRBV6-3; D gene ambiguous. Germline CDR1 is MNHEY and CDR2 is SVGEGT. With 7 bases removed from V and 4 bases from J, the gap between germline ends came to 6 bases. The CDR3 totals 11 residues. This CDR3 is CASTLADTQYF. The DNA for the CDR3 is TGTGCCAGCACCTTAGCAGATACGCAGTATTTT.

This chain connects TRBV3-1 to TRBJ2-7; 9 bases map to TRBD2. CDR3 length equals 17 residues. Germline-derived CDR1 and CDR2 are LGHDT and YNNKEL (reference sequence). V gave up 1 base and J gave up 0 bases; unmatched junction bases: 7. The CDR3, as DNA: TGTGCCAGCAGCCAAGGAGGTAGCGGGGGCCTCTCCTACGAGCAGTACTTC. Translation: CASSQGGSGGLSYEQYF.

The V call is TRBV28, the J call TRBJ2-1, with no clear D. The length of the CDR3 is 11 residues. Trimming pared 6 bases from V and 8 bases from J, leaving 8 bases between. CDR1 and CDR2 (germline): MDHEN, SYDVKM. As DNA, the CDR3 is TGTGCCAGCAGCTTAAGATATGAGCAGTTCTTC. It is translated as CASSLRYEQFF.

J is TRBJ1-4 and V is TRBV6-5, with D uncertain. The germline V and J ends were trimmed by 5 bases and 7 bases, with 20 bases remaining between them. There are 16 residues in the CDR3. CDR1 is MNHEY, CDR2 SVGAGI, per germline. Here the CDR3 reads CASSPTADWLGEKLFF. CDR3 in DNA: TGTGCCAGCAGTCCGACCGCGGACTGGCTGGGTGAAAAACTGTTTTTT.

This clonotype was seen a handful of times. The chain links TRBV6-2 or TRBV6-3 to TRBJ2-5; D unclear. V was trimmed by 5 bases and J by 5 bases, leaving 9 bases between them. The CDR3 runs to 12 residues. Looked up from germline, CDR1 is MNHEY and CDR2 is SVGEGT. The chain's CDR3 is CASSGVIETQYF. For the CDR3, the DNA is TGTGCCAGCAGTGGGGTGATCGAGACCCAGTACTTC.

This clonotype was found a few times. CDR3 residues: CASSLWQDMYNEQFF. The CDR3 bases are TGTGCCAGCAGCTTATGGCAGGACATGTACAATGAGCAGTTCTTC. This chain joins TRBV7-2 and TRBJ2-1; TRBD1 might be the D (5 bases). The germline CDR1 and CDR2 sequences are SGHTA and FQGNSA. CDR3 length: 15 residues. V was cut by 2 bases and J by 4 bases, with 12 bases left in between.

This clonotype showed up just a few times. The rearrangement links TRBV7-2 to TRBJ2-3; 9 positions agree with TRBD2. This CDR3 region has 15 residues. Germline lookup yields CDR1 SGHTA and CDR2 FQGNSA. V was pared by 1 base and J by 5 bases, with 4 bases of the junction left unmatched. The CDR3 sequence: CASSLVSGGKDTQYF. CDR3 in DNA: TGTGCCAGCAGCTTAGTAAGCGGGGGGAAAGATACGCAGTATTTT.

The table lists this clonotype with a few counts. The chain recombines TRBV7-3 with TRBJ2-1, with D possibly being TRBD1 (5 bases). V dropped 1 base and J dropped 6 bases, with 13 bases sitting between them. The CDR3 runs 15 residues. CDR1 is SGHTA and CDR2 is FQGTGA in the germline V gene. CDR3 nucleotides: TGTGCCAGCAGCTTAAGCCCAAGGGGCCTCAATGAGCAGTTCTTC. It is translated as CASSLSPRGLNEQFF.

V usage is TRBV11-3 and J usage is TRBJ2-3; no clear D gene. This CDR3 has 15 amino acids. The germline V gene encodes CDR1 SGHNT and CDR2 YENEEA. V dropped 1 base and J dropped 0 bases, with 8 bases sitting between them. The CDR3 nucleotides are TGTGCCAGCAGCTTAGGCGGCTTTAGCACAGATACGCAGTATTTT. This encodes CASSLGGFSTDTQYF.

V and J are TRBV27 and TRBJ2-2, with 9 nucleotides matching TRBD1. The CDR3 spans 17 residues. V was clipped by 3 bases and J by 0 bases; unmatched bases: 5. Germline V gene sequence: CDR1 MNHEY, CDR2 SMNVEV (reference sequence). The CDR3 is CASSLMRQGANTGELFF. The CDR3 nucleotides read TGTGCCAGCAGTTTGATGAGACAGGGGGCGAACACCGGGGAGCTGTTTTTT.

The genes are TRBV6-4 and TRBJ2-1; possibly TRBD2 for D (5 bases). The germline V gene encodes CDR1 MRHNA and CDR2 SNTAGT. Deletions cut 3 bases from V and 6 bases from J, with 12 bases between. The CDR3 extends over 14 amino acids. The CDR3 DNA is TGTGCCAGCAGTGAGTCCCTAGCAATCAATGAGCAGTTCTTC. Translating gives CASSESLAINEQFF.

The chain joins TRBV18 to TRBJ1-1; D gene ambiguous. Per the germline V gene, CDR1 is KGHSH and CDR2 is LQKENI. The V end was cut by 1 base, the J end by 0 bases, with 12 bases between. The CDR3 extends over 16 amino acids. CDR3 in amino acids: CASSPLRSNLNTEAFF. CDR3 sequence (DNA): TGTGCCAGCTCACCACTGCGGTCAAACTTGAACACTGAAGCTTTCTTT.

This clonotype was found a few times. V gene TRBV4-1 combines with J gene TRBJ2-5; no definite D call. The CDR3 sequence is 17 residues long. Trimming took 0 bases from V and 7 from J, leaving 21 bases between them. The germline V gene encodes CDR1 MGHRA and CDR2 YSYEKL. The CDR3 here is CASSQEGWSPPDGTQYF. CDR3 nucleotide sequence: TGCGCCAGCAGCCAAGAGGGATGGAGTCCTCCGGATGGGACCCAGTACTTC.

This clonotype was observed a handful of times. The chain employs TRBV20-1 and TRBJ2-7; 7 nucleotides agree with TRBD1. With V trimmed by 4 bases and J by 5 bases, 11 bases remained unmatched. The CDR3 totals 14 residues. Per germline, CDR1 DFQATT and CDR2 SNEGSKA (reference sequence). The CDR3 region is CSATYTGQTDEQYF. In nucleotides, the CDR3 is TGCAGTGCTACCTATACGGGACAGACGGACGAGCAGTACTTC.

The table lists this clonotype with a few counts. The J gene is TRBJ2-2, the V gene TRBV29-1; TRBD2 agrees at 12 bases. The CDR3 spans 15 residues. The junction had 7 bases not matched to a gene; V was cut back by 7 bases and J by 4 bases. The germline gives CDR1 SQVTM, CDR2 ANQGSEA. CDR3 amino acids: CSAMRLAGVTGELFF. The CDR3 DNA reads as TGCAGCGCGATGAGACTAGCGGGAGTCACCGGGGAGCTGTTTTTT.

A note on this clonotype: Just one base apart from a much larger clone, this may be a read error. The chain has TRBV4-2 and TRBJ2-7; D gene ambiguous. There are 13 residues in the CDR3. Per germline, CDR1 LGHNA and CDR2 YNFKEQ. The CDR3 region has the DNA TGTGCCAGCAGCAAAGATGGAAATCTCGAGCAGTACTTC. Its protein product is CASSKDGNLEQYF.

CDR3: CASSFSGGVRYEQYF. CDR3 bases: TGTGCCAGCAGTTTTTCTGGGGGGGTTCGCTACGAGCAGTACTTC. The chain couples TRBV27 to TRBJ2-7, with 7 nucleotides matching TRBD2. From germline, CDR1 is MNHEY and CDR2 SMNVEV (reference sequence). The CDR3 loop spans 15 amino acids. V gave up 3 bases and J gave up 3 bases; unmatched junction bases: 8.

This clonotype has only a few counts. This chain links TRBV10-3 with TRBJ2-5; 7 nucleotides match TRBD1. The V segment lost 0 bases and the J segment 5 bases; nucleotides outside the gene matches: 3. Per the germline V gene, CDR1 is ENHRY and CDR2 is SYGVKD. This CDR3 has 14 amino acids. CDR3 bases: TGTGCCATCAGTGAGTCCGGGACAGCTGAGACCCAGTACTTC. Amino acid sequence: CAISESGTAETQYF.